The 8 T cell receptor beta chains listed next were all sequenced from one sample in a study of OX40 agonist ivuxolimab in advanced cancers. The table came from immunoSEQ multiplex PCR; TCRdb's copy has only in-frame clones and leaves some out. This sample has tens of thousands of clones, with roughly nine tenths found just once. The sequenced sample was CD4+ or CD8+ T cells sorted from blood, obtained in a trial of the OX40 agonist ivuxolimab. The source is an adult with an advanced solid tumor such as melanoma, head and neck, liver or kidney cancer.

The chain links TRBV7-3 to TRBJ2-1; D ambiguous. V dropped 5 bases and J dropped 2 bases, with 13 bases sitting between them. CDR3 length: 15 amino acids. Looked up from germline, CDR1 is SGHTA and CDR2 is FQGTGA. The CDR3 bases are TGTGCCAGCAGCCAAAGAAAGGGTGCCTACAATGAGCAGTTCTTC. Translating it yields CASSQRKGAYNEQFF. The full variable domain, in which reference TRBV7-3 and TRBJ2-1 provide the parts outside the CDR3, is GAGVSQTPSNKVTEKGKYVELRCDPISGHTALYWYRQSLGQGPEFLIYFQGTGAADDSGLPNDRFFAVRPEGSVSTLKIQRTERGDSAVYLCASSQRKGAYNEQFFGPGTRLTVL.

The chain has TRBV9 and TRBJ1-1; D unresolved. With 1 base removed from V and 0 bases from J, the gap between germline ends came to 13 bases. This CDR3 contains 16 residues. Germline V gene lookup returns CDR1 SGDLS and CDR2 YYNGEE. CDR3 coding DNA: TGTGCCAGCAGCGTAATTCCTGAGGCCGTGAACACTGAAGCTTTCTTT. Its protein product is CASSVIPEAVNTEAFF.

V and J are TRBV2 and TRBJ1-2; D perhaps matches TRBD1 (6 bases). The CDR3 spans 13 residues. Trimming removed 5 bases at V and 2 bases at J, with 9 bases between. Germline assignment: CDR1 SNHLY and CDR2 FYNNEI. The CDR3 reads CASSRTGNYGYTF. CDR3 in DNA: TGTGCCAGCAGTCGCACAGGGAACTATGGCTACACCTTC.

This clone occurred many times. The chain employs TRBV7-9 and TRBJ1-2, with 8 nucleotides matching TRBD1. The CDR3 covers 14 residues. Germline V lookup: CDR1 SEHNR, CDR2 FQNEAQ (reference sequence). After removal of 3 bases from V and 3 bases from J, the junction contained 3 bases not matched to a gene. CDR3 nucleotides: TGTGCCAGCAGCTTGACAGGGGTCGACTATGGCTACACCTTC. It yields the protein CASSLTGVDYGYTF.

This clone came up a few times. The CDR3 DNA sequence: TGCGCCAGCAGCCCCGGGACTAGCACAGATACGCAGTATTTT. It translates to CASSPGTSTDTQYF. The J gene is TRBJ2-3, the V gene TRBV5-1, with a tentative D call TRBD2 (6 bases). V shed 4 bases and J shed 0 bases, with 9 bases lying between them. From germline, CDR1 is SGHRS and CDR2 YFSETQ. This CDR3 is 14 amino acids long.

V usage is TRBV5-1 and J usage is TRBJ2-5; the D gene is possibly TRBD1 (5 bases). The CDR3 contains 13 residues. The germline V gene has CDR1 SGHRS and CDR2 YFSETQ. V lost 2 bases and J 1 base, leaving 6 bases between the germline ends. CDR3 sequence: CASSFDSQETQYF. CDR3 bases: TGCGCCAGCAGCTTTGACAGCCAAGAGACCCAGTACTTC.

This clone occurred once. The genes are TRBV28 and TRBJ2-7, with TRBD2 matching over 7 bases. The CDR3 consists of 15 residues. V lost 1 base to trimming and J lost 2 bases; unmatched junction nucleotides: 5. Germline CDR1 is MDHEN and CDR2 is SYDVKM. This CDR3 reads CASSLSTGLPYEQYF. The CDR3 DNA reads TGTGCCAGCAGTTTATCGACGGGACTACCCTACGAGCAGTACTTC.

The chain joins TRBV4-1 to TRBJ1-2, with 9 positions matching TRBD1. The junction had 4 bases not matched to a gene; V was cut back by 1 base and J by 1 base. Germline V gene data show CDR1 as MGHRA and CDR2 as YSYEKL. The CDR3 has 16 amino acids. CDR3 residues: CASSQVPTGGNYGYTF. In DNA, the CDR3 is TGCGCCAGCAGCCAAGTGCCGACAGGGGGTAACTATGGCTACACCTTC.